The present entry profiles one T cell receptor (beta chain) with its context. The data were produced by immunoSEQ multiplex PCR, yet TCRdb's version contains in-frame clones alone and is incomplete. The sample consists of 50,000 or so clones, 90% of them appearing once. This entry belongs to a study of PD-1 blockade in classical Hodgkin lymphoma. Germline V lookup: CDR1 LGHNA, CDR2 YNFKEQ. The CDR3 runs to 14 residues. V was pared by 0 bases and J by 4 bases, with 9 bases between. Time point in this sample: cycle 4 day 1 (C4D1), after more than five weeks of nivolumab. Following autologous stem cell transplantation, relapse occurred in every patient, and exposure to brentuximab vedotin varied.

The clonotype comes from a human donor with classical Hodgkin lymphoma. Here the sequenced sample was peripheral blood mononuclear cells (PBMCs), taken before the fourth cycle of nivolumab. The chain joins TRBV4-2 to TRBJ1-2; D remains unclear. The CDR3 DNA sequence: TGTGCCAGCAGCCAAGACACGGCAGGCTATGGCTACACCTTC. Translating it yields CASSQDTAGYGYTF.